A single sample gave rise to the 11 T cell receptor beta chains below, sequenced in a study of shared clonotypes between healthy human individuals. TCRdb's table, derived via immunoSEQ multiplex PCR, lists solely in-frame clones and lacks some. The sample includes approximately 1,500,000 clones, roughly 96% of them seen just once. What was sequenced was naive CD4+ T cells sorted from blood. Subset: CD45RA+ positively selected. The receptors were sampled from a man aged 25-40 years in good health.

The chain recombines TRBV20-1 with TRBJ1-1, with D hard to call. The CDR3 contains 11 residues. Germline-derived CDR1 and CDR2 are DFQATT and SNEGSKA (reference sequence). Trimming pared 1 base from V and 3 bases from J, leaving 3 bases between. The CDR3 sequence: CSARVDTEAFF. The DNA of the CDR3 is TGCAGTGCTAGAGTGGACACTGAAGCTTTCTTT.

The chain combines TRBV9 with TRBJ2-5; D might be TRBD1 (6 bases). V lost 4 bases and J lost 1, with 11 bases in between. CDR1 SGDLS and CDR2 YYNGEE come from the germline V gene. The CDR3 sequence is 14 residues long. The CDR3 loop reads CASSLTGLQETQYF. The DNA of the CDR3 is TGTGCCAGCAGCCTGACAGGACTCCAAGAGACCCAGTACTTC.

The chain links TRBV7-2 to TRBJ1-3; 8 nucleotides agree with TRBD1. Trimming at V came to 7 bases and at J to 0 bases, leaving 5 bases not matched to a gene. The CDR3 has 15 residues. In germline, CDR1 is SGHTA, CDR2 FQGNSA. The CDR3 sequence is CASTYRGGSGNTIYF. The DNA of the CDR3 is TGTGCCAGCACCTACAGGGGGGGCTCTGGAAACACCATATATTTT. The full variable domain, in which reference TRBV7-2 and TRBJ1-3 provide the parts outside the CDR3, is GAGVSQSPSNKVTEKGKDVELRCDPISGHTALYWYRQSLGQGLEFLIYFQGNSAPDKSGLPSDRFSAERTGGSVSTLTIQRTQQEDSAVYLCASTYRGGSGNTIYFGEGSWLTVV.

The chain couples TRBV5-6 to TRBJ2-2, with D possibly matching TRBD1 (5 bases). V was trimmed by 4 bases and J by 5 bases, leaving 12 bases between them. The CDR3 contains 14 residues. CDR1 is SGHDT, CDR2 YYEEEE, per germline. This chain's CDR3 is CASSKLTVTGELFF. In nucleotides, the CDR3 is TGTGCCAGCAGCAAATTGACAGTGACCGGGGAGCTGTTTTTT.

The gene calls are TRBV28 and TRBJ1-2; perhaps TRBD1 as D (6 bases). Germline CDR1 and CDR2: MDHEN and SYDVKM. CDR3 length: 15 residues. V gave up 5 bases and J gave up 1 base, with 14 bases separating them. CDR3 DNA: TGTGCCAGCAGTCGGTCAGGGGTTTTTAACTATGGCTACACCTTC. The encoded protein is CASSRSGVFNYGYTF.

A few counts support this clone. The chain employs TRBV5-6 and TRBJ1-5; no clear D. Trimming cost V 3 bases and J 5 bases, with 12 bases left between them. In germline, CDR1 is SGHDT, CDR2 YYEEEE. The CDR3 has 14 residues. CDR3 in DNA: TGTGCCAGCAGCTGGAGGGAGGTTTATCAGCCCCAGCATTTT. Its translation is CASSWREVYQPQHF.

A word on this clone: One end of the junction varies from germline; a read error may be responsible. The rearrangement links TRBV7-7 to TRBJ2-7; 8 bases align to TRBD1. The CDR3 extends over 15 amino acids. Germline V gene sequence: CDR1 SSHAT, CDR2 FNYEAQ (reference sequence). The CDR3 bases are TGTGCTAGCAGCCCGGGGACAGGCGTCTCCTACGAGCAGTACTTC. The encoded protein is CASSPGTGVSYEQYF.

The CDR3 loop reads CSVDLGLGEQYF. In DNA form, the CDR3 reads TGCAGCGTTGATTTGGGGTTAGGCGAGCAGTACTTC. V and J are TRBV29-1 and TRBJ2-7; D is undetermined. Germline-derived CDR1 and CDR2 are SQVTM and ANQGSEA. The V and J ends lost 3 bases and 6 bases respectively, with 12 bases between them. The CDR3 is 12 amino acids.

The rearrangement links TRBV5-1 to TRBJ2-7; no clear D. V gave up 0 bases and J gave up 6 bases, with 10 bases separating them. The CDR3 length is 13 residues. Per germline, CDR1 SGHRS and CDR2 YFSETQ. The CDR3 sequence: CASSLARLSEQYF. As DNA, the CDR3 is TGCGCCAGCAGCTTGGCCAGACTGTCCGAGCAGTACTTC. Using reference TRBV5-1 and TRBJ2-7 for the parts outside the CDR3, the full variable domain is KAGVTQTPRYLIKTRGQQVTLSCSPISGHRSVSWYQQTPGQGLQFLFEYFSETQRNKGNFPGRFSGRQFSNSRSEMNVSTLELGDSALYLCASSLARLSEQYFGPGTRLTVT.

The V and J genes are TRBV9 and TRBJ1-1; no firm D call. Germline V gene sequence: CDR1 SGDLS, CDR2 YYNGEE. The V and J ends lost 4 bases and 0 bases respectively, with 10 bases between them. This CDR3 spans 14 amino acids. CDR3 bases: TGTGCCAGCAGCTTGACGACACTGAACACTGAAGCTTTCTTT. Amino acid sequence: CASSLTTLNTEAFF.

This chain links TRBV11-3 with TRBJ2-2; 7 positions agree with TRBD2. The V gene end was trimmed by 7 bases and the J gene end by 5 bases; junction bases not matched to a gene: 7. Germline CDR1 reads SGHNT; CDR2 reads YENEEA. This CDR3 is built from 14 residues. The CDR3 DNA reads TGTGCCAGCACCCGGACTAGAGGTACCGGGGAGCTGTTTTTT. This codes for CASTRTRGTGELFF.